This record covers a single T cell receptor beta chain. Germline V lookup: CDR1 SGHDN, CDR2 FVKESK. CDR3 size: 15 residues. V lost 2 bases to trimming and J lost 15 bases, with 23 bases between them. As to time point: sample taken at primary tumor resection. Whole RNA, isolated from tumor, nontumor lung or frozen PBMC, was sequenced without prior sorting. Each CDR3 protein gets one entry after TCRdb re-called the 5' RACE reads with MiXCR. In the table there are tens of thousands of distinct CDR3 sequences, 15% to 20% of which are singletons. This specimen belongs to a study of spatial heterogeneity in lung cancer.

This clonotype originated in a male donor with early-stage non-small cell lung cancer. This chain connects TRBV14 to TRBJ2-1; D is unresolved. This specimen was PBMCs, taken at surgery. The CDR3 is CASSQPTLLGKGVFF. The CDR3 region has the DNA TGTGCCAGCAGCCAACCTACGCTTCTCGGAAAAGGTGTGTTCTTC. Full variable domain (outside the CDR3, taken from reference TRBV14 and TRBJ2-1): EAGVTQFPSHSVIEKGQTVTLRCDPISGHDNLYWYRRVMGKEIKFLLHFVKESKQDESGMPNNRFLAERTGGTYSTLKVQPAELEDSGVYFCASSQPTLLGKGVFFGPGTRLTVL.